These T cell receptor beta chains were read from a single sample in a study of CD8 T cells in ankylosing spondylitis. TCRdb reanalysed the 5' RACE reads using MiXCR and keeps one entry per CDR3 protein. In the table there are roughly 250,000 distinct CDR3 sequences, over 8.5% of which are singletons. Sequenced material: blood, either unsorted or a sorted T cell fraction (not recorded which). Receptors were obtained from a male donor with ankylosing spondylitis or in good health (not recorded which). The conserved cysteine and the conserved F or W are not part of the CDR3 here. Each record gives: V gene, J gene, CDR3 length, CDR3 protein.

>TRBV6-5|TRBJ2-7|14
ASSYRRGVPTYEQY
>TRBV5-1|TRBJ1-2|11
ASSLEGTGGYT
>TRBV29-1|TRBJ2-1|13
SVEEDRAFISEQF
>TRBV7-2|TRBJ1-2|10
ASSLDQGTPD
>TRBV20-1|TRBJ2-1|13
SARSGTYTYNEQF
>TRBV5-1|TRBJ2-3|13
ASSFGQGRGDTQY
>TRBV7-7|TRBJ2-3|14
ASSLVPVGSTDTQY
>TRBV12-3/TRBV12-4|TRBJ2-7|12
ATTSDRESYEQY
>TRBV18|TRBJ1-4|13
ASSPGRGFNEKLF
>TRBV10-3|TRBJ2-1|19
AISESRTSGRAWSSYNEQF
>TRBV25-1|TRBJ1-1|12
ASSEMGRDTEAF
>TRBV7-2|TRBJ1-5|12
ASSPPGPNQPQH
>TRBV7-8|TRBJ1-6|10
ASSYSGSPLH
>TRBV9|TRBJ2-2|14
ASSVGGGRTTGELF
>TRBV12-3/TRBV12-4|TRBJ1-2|13
ASSNRAGAAYGYT
>TRBV12-3/TRBV12-4|TRBJ1-1|11
ASRRDKNTEAF
>TRBV2|TRBJ2-2|14
ASSSRDRGTSGELF
>TRBV5-1|TRBJ1-2|12
ASSPGPPPHGYT
>TRBV29-1|TRBJ2-7|10
SVKQGLGEQY
>TRBV20-1|TRBJ2-3|11
SAGDSGPDTQY
>TRBV5-4|TRBJ2-2|13
ASSLSGLNTGELF
>TRBV10-3|TRBJ2-3|12
AISDGAGADTQY
>TRBV5-8|TRBJ1-1|12
ASSRRTGYTEAF
>TRBV11-1|TRBJ2-1|10
ASSPPQLGQF
>TRBV11-3|TRBJ2-7|10
ASSLGPWEQY
>TRBV12-3/TRBV12-4|TRBJ2-3|12
ASSLGLAGATQY
>TRBV7-2|TRBJ1-5|13
ASSYGTGGGGPQH
>TRBV12-3/TRBV12-4|TRBJ1-6|12
ASTPGLNNSPLH
>TRBV11-1|TRBJ1-1|17
ASRAGPLIMDRGGTEAF
>TRBV7-9|TRBJ1-1|13
ASSLEGGVNTEAF
>TRBV7-9|TRBJ1-3|12
ASSRNRAGNTIY
>TRBV12-3/TRBV12-4|TRBJ1-2|13
ASRPTDSPNYGYT
>TRBV7-2|TRBJ2-7|10
ASSLDAVEQY
>TRBV10-3|TRBJ1-2|11
AISVAEDYGYT
>TRBV12-3/TRBV12-4|TRBJ2-2|11
ASSLKRNGELF
>TRBV7-8|TRBJ2-7|9
ASSSPYEQY
>TRBV9|TRBJ2-2|16
ASSDGSRGIANTGELF
>TRBV20-1|TRBJ2-7|12
SAHEGQGGVEQY
>TRBV4-2|TRBJ2-5|13
ASSQRPLYQETQY
>TRBV12-3/TRBV12-4|TRBJ1-2|11
ASSPRQTYGYT
>TRBV10-3|TRBJ2-3|13
AISEAGGYTDTQY
>TRBV19|TRBJ2-1|13
ASSKQGASYNEQF
>TRBV30|TRBJ2-3|13
AWSVGLAAQDTQY
>TRBV5-6|TRBJ2-1|12
ASSLTGQGSEQF
>TRBV5-1|TRBJ2-1|15
ASSLSVAVSPYNEQF
>TRBV20-1|TRBJ2-7|13
SASLPGTGGYEQY
>TRBV12-3/TRBV12-4|TRBJ1-4|11
ASRMATNEKLF
>TRBV19|TRBJ1-1|13
ASREDRGRNTEAF